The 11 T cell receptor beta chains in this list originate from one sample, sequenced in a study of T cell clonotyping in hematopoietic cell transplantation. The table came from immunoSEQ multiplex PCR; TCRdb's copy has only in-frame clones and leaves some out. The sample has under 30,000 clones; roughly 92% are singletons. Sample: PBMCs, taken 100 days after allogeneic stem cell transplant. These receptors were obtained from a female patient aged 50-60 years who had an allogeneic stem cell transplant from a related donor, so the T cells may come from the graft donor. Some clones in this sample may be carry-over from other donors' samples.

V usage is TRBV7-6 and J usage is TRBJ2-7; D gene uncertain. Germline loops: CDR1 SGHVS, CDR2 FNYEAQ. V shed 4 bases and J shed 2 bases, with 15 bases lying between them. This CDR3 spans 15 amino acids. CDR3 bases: TGTGCCAGCAGCTCCCCGGCAGAAATGGCCTACGAGCAGTACTTC. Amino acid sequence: CASSSPAEMAYEQYF.

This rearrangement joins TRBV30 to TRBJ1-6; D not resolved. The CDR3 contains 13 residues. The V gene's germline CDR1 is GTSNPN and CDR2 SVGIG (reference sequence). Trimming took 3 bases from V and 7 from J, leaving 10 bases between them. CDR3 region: CAWRSERNSPLHF. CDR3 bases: TGTGCCTGGAGGTCGGAGAGGAATTCACCCCTCCACTTT. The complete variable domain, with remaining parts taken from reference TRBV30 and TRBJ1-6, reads SQTIHQWPATLVQPVGSPLSLECTVEGTSNPNLYWYRQAAGRGLQLLFYSVGIGQISSEVPQNLSASRPQDRQFILSSKKLLLSDSGFYLCAWRSERNSPLHFGNGTRLTVT.

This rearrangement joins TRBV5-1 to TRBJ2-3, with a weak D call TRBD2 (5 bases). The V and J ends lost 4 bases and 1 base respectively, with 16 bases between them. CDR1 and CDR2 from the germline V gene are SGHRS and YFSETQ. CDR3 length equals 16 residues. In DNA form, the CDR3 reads TGCGCCAGCAGCACCCGGGGAGCGACTGGCACAGATACGCAGTATTTT. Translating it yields CASSTRGATGTDTQYF.

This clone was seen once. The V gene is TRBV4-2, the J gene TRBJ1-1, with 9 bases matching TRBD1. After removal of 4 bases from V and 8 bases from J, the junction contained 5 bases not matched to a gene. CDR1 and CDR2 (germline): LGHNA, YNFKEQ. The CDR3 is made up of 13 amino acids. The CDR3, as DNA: TGTGCCAGCAGCCCATCAGGGACAGGGGAAGCTTTCTTT. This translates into CASSPSGTGEAFF.

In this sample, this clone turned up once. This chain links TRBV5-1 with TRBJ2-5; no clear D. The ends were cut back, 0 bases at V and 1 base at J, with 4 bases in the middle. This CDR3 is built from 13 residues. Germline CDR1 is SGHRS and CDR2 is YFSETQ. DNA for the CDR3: TGCGCCAGCAGCTTGGAAGCCCAAGAGACCCAGTACTTC. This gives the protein CASSLEAQETQYF.

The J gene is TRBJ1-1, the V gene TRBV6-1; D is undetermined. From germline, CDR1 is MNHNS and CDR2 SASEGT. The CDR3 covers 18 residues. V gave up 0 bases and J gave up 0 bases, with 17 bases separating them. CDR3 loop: CASSEALRGDTLNTEAFF. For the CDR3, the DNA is TGTGCCAGCAGTGAAGCGCTTCGGGGTGACACCTTGAACACTGAAGCTTTCTTT.

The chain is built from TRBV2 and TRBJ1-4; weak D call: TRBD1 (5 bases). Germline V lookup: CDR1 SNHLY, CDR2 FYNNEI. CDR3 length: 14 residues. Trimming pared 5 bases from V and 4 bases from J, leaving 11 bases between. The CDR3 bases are TGTGCCAGCAGTCTGGGGACTGGTAATGAAAAACTGTTTTTT. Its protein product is CASSLGTGNEKLFF.

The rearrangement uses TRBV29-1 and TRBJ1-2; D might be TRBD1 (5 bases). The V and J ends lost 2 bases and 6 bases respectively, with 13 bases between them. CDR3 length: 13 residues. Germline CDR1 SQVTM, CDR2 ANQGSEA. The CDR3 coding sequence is TGCAGCGTTGAAAAGGCGGGGCGCGATGGCTACACCTTC. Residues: CSVEKAGRDGYTF.

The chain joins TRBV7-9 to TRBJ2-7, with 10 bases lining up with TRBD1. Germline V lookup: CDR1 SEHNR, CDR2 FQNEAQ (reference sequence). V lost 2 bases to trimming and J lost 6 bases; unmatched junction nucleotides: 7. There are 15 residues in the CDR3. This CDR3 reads CASSLRDRGIVEQYF. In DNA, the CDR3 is TGTGCCAGCAGCTTACGGGACAGGGGAATCGTCGAGCAGTACTTC. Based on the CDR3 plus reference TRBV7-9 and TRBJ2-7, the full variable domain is DTGVSQNPRHKITKRGQNVTFRCDPISEHNRLYWYRQTLGQGPEFLTYFQNEAQLEKSRLLSDRFSAERPKGSFSTLEIQRTEQGDSAMYLCASSLRDRGIVEQYFGPGTRLTVT.

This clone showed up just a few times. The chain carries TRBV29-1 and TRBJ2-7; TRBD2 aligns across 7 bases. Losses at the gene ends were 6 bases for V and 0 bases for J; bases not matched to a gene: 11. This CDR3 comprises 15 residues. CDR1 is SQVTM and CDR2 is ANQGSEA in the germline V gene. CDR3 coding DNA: TGCAGCGTGGGGGGGGACGGGCTTCGCTCCTACGAGCAGTACTTC. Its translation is CSVGGDGLRSYEQYF.

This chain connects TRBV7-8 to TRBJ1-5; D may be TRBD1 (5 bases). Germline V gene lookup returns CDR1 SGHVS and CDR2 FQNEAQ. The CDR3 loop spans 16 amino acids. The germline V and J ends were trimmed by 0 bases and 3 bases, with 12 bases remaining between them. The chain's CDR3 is CASSLARVWINQPQHF. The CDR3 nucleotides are TGTGCCAGCAGCTTAGCCAGGGTTTGGATCAATCAGCCCCAGCATTTT.